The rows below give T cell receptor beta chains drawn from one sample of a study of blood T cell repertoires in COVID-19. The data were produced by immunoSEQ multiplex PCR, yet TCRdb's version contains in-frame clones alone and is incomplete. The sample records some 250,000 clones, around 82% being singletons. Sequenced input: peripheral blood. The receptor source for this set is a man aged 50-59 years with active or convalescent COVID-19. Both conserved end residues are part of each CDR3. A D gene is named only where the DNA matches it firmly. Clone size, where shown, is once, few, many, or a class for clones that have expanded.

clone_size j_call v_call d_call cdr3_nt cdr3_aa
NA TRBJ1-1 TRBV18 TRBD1 TGTGCCAGCTCACTGGGACAGAGGAACACTGAAGCTTTCTTT CASSLGQRNTEAFF
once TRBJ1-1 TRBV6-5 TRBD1 TGTGCCAGCAGTTACTCTGGGGGACAGACTGAAGCTTTCTTT CASSYSGGQTEAFF
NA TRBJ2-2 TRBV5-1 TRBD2 TGCGCCAGCAGCACACGAGACACAGCGGGGGGGCCCACCGGGGAGCTGTTTTTT CASSTRDTAGGPTGELFF
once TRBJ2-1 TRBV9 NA TGTGCCAGCAGCTTCGGGACTGCCTACAATGAGCAGTTCTTC CASSFGTAYNEQFF
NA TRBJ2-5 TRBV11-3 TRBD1 TGTGCCAGCAGCAAGAGGGGACAGGGAGAGACCCAGTACTTC CASSKRGQGETQYF
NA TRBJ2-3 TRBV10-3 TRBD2 TGTGCCATCACTAGCGGCAGCACAGATACGCAGTATTTT CAITSGSTDTQYF
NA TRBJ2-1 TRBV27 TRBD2 TGTGCCAGCAGTTATCTAGCGGGGGGGACCTACAATGAGCAGTTCTTC CASSYLAGGTYNEQFF
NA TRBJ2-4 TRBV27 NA TGTGCCAGCAGTTTAGGCAGGGTCGGCATTCAGTACTTC CASSLGRVGIQYF
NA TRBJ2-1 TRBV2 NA TGTGCCACCGCCCTACGACAGGACAATGAGCAGTTCTTC CATALRQDNEQFF
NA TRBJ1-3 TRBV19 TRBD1 TGTGCCAGTAGTATGTTGCAGGGGGCGAACTCTGGAAACACCATATATTTT CASSMLQGANSGNTIYF
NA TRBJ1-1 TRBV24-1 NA TGTGCCACCAGTCAGGGGCGGGACACTGAAGCTTTCTTT CATSQGRDTEAFF
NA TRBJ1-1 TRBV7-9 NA TGTGCCAGCAGCTTAGGGTCCGACGGGGACATGAACACTGAAGCTTTCTTT CASSLGSDGDMNTEAFF
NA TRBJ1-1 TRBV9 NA TGTGCCAGCAGCGAGACAGACAACACTGAAGCTTTCTTT CASSETDNTEAFF
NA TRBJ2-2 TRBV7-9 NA TGTGCCAGCAGCCTTACACTACGACGGGTCAACACCGGGGAGCTGTTTTTT CASSLTLRRVNTGELFF
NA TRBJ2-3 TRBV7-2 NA TGTGCCAGCAGCCCATCCGGGACAAAGGGAACAGATACGCAGTATTTT CASSPSGTKGTDTQYF
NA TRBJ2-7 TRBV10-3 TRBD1 TGTGCCATCAGTGACCCGGGACAGAGCTACGAGCAGTACTTC CAISDPGQSYEQYF
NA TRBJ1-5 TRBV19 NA TGTGCCACCACCATACATAGCAATCAGCCCCAGCATTTT CATTIHSNQPQHF
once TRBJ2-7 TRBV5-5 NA TGTGCCAGCAGCTTGGAGGGGGCCTACGAGCAGTACTTC CASSLEGAYEQYF
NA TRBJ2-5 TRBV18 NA TGTGCCAGCTCGCAACGGGGAGAGACCCAGTACTTC CASSQRGETQYF
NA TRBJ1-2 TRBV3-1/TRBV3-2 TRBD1 TGTGCCAGCAGCCAAGATCTTCAGGGGGCTGGCTACACCTTC CASSQDLQGAGYTF